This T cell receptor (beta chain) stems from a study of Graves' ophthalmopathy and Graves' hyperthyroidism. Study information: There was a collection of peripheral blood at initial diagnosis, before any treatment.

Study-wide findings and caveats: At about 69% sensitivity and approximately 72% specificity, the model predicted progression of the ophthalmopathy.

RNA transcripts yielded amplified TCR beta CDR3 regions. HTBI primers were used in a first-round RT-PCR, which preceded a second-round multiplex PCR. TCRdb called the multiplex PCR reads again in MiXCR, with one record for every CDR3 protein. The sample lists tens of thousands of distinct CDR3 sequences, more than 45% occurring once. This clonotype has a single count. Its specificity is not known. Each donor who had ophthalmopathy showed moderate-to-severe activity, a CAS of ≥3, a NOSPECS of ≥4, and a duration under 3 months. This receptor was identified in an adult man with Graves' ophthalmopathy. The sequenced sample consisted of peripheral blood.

CDR3 DNA: TGCGCCAGCAGCTTGGAGGGACAGGGGACTGGGGATGGCTACACCTTC. It is translated as CASSLEGQGTGDGYTF. The genes are TRBV5-1 and TRBJ1-2, with 10 bases lining up with TRBD1. J was trimmed by 6 bases and V by 0 bases; bases with no gene match: 8. Germline V gene lookup returns CDR1 SGHRS and CDR2 YFSETQ. The CDR3 spans 16 residues.